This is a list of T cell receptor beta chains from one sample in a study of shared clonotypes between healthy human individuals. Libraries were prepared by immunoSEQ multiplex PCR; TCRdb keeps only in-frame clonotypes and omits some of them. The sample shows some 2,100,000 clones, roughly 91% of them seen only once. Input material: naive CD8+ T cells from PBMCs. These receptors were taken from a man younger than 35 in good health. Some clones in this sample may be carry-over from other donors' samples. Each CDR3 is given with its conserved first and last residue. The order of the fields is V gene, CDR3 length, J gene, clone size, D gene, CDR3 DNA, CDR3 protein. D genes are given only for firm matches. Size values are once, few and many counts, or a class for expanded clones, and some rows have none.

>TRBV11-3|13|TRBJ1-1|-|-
TGTGCCAGCAGCCTGGGCCGACGCACTGAAGCTTTCTTT
CASSLGRRTEAFF
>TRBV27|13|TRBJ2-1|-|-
TGTGCCAGCAGTCCCACCTCCTACAATGAGCAGTTCTTC
CASSPTSYNEQFF
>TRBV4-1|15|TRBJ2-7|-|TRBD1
TGCGCCAGCAGCCTAGGGCGACAGGGTTCCTACGAGCAGTACTTC
CASSLGRQGSYEQYF
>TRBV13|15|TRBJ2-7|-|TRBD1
TGTGCCAGCAGCCAAAGCCGGGACAGGGGGCTGGAGCAGTACTTC
CASSQSRDRGLEQYF
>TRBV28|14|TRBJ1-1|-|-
TGTGCCAGCAGTAGGCAAGCAGTGAACACTGAAGCTTTCTTT
CASSRQAVNTEAFF
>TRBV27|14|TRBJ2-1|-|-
TGTGCCAGCAGTTCGCGCCTAATCTACAATGAGCAGTTCTTC
CASSSRLIYNEQFF
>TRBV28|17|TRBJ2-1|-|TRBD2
TGTGCCAGCAGTTCTAGGACTAGCGGGAAAACACACAATGAGCAGTTCTTC
CASSSRTSGKTHNEQFF
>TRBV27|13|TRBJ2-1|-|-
TGTGCCAGCAGTTGGTTTCCATTAGCTGAGCAGTTCTTC
CASSWFPLAEQFF
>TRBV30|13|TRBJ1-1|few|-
TGTGCCTGGAGTGTTAACCGGGATACTGAAGCTTTCTTT
CAWSVNRDTEAFF
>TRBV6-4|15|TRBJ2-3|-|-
TGTGCCAGCAGTGGGCGTGGGACACAGACAGATACGCAGTATTTT
CASSGRGTQTDTQYF
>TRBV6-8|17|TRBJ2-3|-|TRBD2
TGTGCCAGCAGTACCCTTACTAGCGAACTGAGCACAGATACGCAGTATTTT
CASSTLTSELSTDTQYF
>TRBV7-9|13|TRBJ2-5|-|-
TGTGCCAGCAGCCCCACCGCCCAAGAGACCCAGTACTTC
CASSPTAQETQYF
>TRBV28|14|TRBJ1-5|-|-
TGTGCCAGCAGTTTAACGGGATCCAATCAGCCCCAGCATTTT
CASSLTGSNQPQHF
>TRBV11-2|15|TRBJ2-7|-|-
TGTGCCAGCAGGGAGGGACAATTGTTAACCTACGAGCAGTACTTC
CASREGQLLTYEQYF
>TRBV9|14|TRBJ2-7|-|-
TGTGCCAGCAGCGAGGAGGACTTCTCTAGGGAGCAGTACTTC
CASSEEDFSREQYF
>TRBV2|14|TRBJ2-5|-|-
TGTGCCAGCAGTGAAGATAGTCTATCTGAGACCCAGTACTTC
CASSEDSLSETQYF
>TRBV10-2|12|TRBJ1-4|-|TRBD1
TGCGCCAGCAGTGAGGACAGGGGGAAACTGTTTTTT
CASSEDRGKLFF
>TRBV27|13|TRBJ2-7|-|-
TGTGCCAGCAGTTCCCTAGACGGCTACGAGCAGTACTTC
CASSSLDGYEQYF
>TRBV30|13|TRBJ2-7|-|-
TGTGCCTGGAGCGCCGGACCCCAGGGCGAGCAGTACTTC
CAWSAGPQGEQYF
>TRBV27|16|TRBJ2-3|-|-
TGTGCCAGCAGTTTATTAGCGGAGGGGCTCGCGGATACGCAGTATTTT
CASSLLAEGLADTQYF
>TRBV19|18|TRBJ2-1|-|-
TGTGCCAGTAGTATTCTCCCTCGTAGCGGTCTGTTAAAGAATGAGCAGTTCTTC
CASSILPRSGLLKNEQFF
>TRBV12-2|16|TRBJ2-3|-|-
TGTGCAAGTCGCTTCCAGCGGGAGGGGAGCACAGATACGCAGTATTTT
CASRFQREGSTDTQYF
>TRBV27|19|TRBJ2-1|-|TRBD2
TGTGCCAGCAGTCCCCGGGGACTAGCGGGATTAGAAGTTGTGAATGAGCAGTTCTTC
CASSPRGLAGLEVVNEQFF
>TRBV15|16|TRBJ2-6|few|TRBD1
TGTGCCACCAGCAGACGACAGGGGGCTGGGGCCAACGTCCTGACTTTC
CATSRRQGAGANVLTF
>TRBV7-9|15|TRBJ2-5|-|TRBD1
TGTGCCAGCAGCGTCACGGGACAGGGGAGGAAGACCCAGTACTTC
CASSVTGQGRKTQYF
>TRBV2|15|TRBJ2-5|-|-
TGTGCCAGCAGTGAATTAGGGACTGCTGGAGAGACCCAGTACTTC
CASSELGTAGETQYF
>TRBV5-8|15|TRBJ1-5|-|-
TGTGCCAGCAGCCCATGGGGGGGTAGCAATCAGCCCCAGCATTTT
CASSPWGGSNQPQHF
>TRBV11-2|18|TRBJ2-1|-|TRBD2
TGTGCCAGCAGCTTAGGCCCCTCTATAGCGGGAGAGGCTAGTGAGCAGTTCTTC
CASSLGPSIAGEASEQFF
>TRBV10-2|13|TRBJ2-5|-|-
TGCGCCAGCAGTGAACACAGGGCAGAGACCCAGTACTTC
CASSEHRAETQYF
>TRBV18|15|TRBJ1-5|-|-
TGTGCCAGCTCCACCAATCGAGGGAGCAATCAGCCCCAGCATTTT
CASSTNRGSNQPQHF
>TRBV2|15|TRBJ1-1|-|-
TGTGCCAGCGCCAGGGGCAGGGAGACGAACACTGAAGCTTTCTTT
CASARGRETNTEAFF
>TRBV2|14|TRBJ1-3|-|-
TGTGCCAGCACCGACAGTCGCTCTGGAAACACCATATATTTT
CASTDSRSGNTIYF
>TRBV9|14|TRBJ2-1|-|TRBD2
TGTGCCAGCAGCGTAGCGGGAGGATCCAATGAGCAGTTCTTC
CASSVAGGSNEQFF
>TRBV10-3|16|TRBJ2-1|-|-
TGTGCCATCAGTGAGCTGGGCCATAAACTATACAATGAGCAGTTCTTC
CAISELGHKLYNEQFF
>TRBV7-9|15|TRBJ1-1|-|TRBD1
TGTGCCAGCAGCTTATTACAGGGGTTAGGCACTGAAGCTTTCTTT
CASSLLQGLGTEAFF
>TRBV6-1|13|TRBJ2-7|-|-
TGTGCCAGCAGTTCGGACATTTCCTACGAGCAGTACTTC
CASSSDISYEQYF